This passage covers 6 T cell receptor beta chains from one sample sequenced in a study of PD-L1 blockade in urothelial cancer. Here immunoSEQ multiplex PCR was the method, and the copy in TCRdb shows in-frame clones only, minus some. The data contain some 30,000 clones, around nine tenths of them singletons. The starting material was PBMCs, obtained around atezolizumab (anti-PD-L1) treatment. Source of these receptors: a man aged 50-60 years with urothelial cancer.

The rearrangement uses TRBV18 and TRBJ2-7, with 12 bases aligning to TRBD1. The germline V gene encodes CDR1 KGHSH and CDR2 LQKENI. The junction had 6 bases not matched to a gene; V was cut back by 2 bases and J by 4 bases. The CDR3 loop spans 16 amino acids. In DNA, the CDR3 is TGTGCCAGCTCACCAGGGCCGGGACAGGGGGCTTACGAGCAGTACTTC. This translates into CASSPGPGQGAYEQYF.

The chain joins TRBV6-6 to TRBJ2-7, with 8 bases fitting TRBD2. The germline gives CDR1 MNHNY, CDR2 SVGAGI (reference sequence). The CDR3 extends over 14 amino acids. J was trimmed by 3 bases and V by 5 bases; bases with no gene match: 6. CDR3 in amino acids: CASSTSGLDYEQYF. In DNA form, the CDR3 reads TGTGCCAGCAGTACTAGCGGCCTAGACTACGAGCAGTACTTC.

V usage is TRBV7-2 and J usage is TRBJ2-3; TRBD2 matches at 14 bases. V lost 5 bases, J lost 2 bases, and 12 bases stayed unmatched. The germline V gene has CDR1 SGHTA and CDR2 FQGNSA. The CDR3 contains 19 residues. The CDR3 here is CASSSGTSGGPIITDTQYF. In DNA form, the CDR3 reads TGTGCCAGCAGCAGCGGGACTAGCGGGGGACCTATAATCACAGATACGCAGTATTTT.

The chain is built from TRBV6-6 and TRBJ1-5, with TRBD1 identical over 10 bases. This CDR3 contains 16 residues. The trim removed 6 bases at V and 11 bases at J, leaving 16 bases unmatched. From germline, CDR1 is MNHNY and CDR2 SVGAGI (reference sequence). For the CDR3, the DNA is TGTGCCAGCAGACCACCGGGACAGGGGAGGGCATTGTCCCAGCATTTT. Translating gives CASRPPGQGRALSQHF.

This clone showed up just once. The chain couples TRBV28 to TRBJ2-2, with 9 bases lining up with TRBD2. There are 15 residues in the CDR3. The V and J ends lost 5 bases and 3 bases, in that order; junction bases with no gene match: 4. CDR1 MDHEN and CDR2 SYDVKM come from the germline V gene. The CDR3 DNA reads TGTGCCAGCAGTCGAGCGGGAGGATACACCGGGGAGCTGTTTTTT. Translation gives CASSRAGGYTGELFF.

The chain uses TRBV28 and TRBJ2-5; TRBD1 matches at 7 bases. The CDR3 contains 13 residues. Germline trimming cut 7 bases from V and 3 bases from J; bases unmatched to any gene: 5. The germline V gene has CDR1 MDHEN and CDR2 SYDVKM. CDR3 loop: CASMGTAKETQYF. CDR3 nucleotide sequence: TGTGCCAGCATGGGGACAGCTAAAGAGACCCAGTACTTC. The full variable domain, its missing parts supplied by reference TRBV28 and TRBJ2-5, is DVKVTQSSRYLVKRTGEKVFLECVQDMDHENMFWYRQDPGLGLRLIYFSYDVKMKEKGDIPEGYSVSREKKERFSLILESASTNQTSMYLCASMGTAKETQYFGPGTRLLVL.